These T cell receptor beta chains were read from a single sample in a study of blood T cells in healthy people across ages. One entry per CDR3 protein, called by TCRdb with MiXCR from the 5' RACE reads. This sample has approximately 1,000,000 distinct CDR3 sequences; 40% to 55% occur once, and the top ten carry approximately 17%. Sequenced: blood. These receptors all come from a woman aged 60-75 years in good health. Both conserved end residues are part of each CDR3. Each record gives: clone size, J gene, V gene, D gene, CDR3 DNA, CDR3 protein. The D gene is left open where the match is weak. The size entry is marked missing in some rows and otherwise reads once, few, many or a size class.

few	TRBJ2-5	TRBV3-1	NA	TGTGCCAGCAGCAATTACAGGATTCAAGAGACCCAGTACTTC	CASSNYRIQETQYF
NA	TRBJ2-7	TRBV20-1	TRBD2	TGCAGTGCTAGGGTAGCGGGAACCGAGCAGTACTTC	CSARVAGTEQYF
NA	TRBJ2-6	TRBV6-1	NA	TGTGCCAGCAGTGAAGCACCTTCTGGGGCCAACGTCCTGACTTTC	CASSEAPSGANVLTF
NA	TRBJ1-2	TRBV30	TRBD1	TGTGCCTGGACCCGAAGACAGGGCCAAGGTGGCTACACCTTC	CAWTRRQGQGGYTF
NA	TRBJ1-5	TRBV28	TRBD1	TGTGCCAGCAGTGTACCAGGGGGAAATCAGCCCCAGCATTTT	CASSVPGGNQPQHF
NA	TRBJ2-5	TRBV5-1	TRBD1	TGCGCCAGCAGCTTGGGACAGGGGATCACTTACCAAGAGACCCAGTACTTC	CASSLGQGITYQETQYF
many	TRBJ1-5	TRBV20-1	NA	TGCAGTGCTAGCGACGTACGGGCCCTCAATCAGCCCCAGCATTTT	CSASDVRALNQPQHF
few	TRBJ2-1	TRBV7-9	NA	TGTGCCAGCAGCTTCAGACAGACAGACAATGAGCAGTTCTTC	CASSFRQTDNEQFF
NA	TRBJ2-5	TRBV10-1	TRBD2	TGCGCCAGCAGTGAACTAGCGGGAGAGACCCAGTACTTC	CASSELAGETQYF
NA	TRBJ2-7	TRBV7-9	TRBD1	TGTGCCAGCAGCGCCCCGACAGGGGGCAAGGGCGAGCAGTACTTC	CASSAPTGGKGEQYF
NA	TRBJ2-5	TRBV29-1	NA	TGCAGCTCGCTGACAGCCCAAGAGACCCAGTACTTC	CSSLTAQETQYF
NA	TRBJ2-1	TRBV6-5	TRBD2	TGTGCCAGCAGCTACTCTAGCGGGAGGAGCAATGAGCAGTTCTTC	CASSYSSGRSNEQFF
once	TRBJ1-1	TRBV18	TRBD1	TGTGCCAGCTCGCTCCGGGACAGGGACACTGAAGCTTTCTTT	CASSLRDRDTEAFF
NA	TRBJ1-1	TRBV27	TRBD1	TGTGCCAGCAGTTGGGGACAGGGGGCGGAGGGAGGTGAAGCTTTCTTT	CASSWGQGAEGGEAFF
many	TRBJ2-5	TRBV29-1	NA	TGCAGCTTTAGACACCTCCAAGAGACCCAGTACTTC	CSFRHLQETQYF
NA	TRBJ2-7	TRBV9	TRBD2	TGTGCCAGCAGCGTACTAGCGGGAGGTATGGCCTACAATGAGCAGTACTTC	CASSVLAGGMAYNEQYF
few	TRBJ2-1	TRBV29-1	NA	TGCAGCGCTTTAGCGGAACCTACTGCGGAGCAGTTCTTC	CSALAEPTAEQFF